A single sample is the source of the 10 T cell receptor beta chains below, sequenced in a study of T-cell reconstitution after alpha-beta-depleted transplantation in children. As it was prepared, the TCRbeta library received unique molecular identifiers. TCRdb re-derived calls from the PCR reads in MiXCR, one entry per CDR3 protein. The sample has about 360,000 distinct CDR3 sequences, 10% to 15% seen once; the top ten hold approximately 4.3%. Specimen: PBMCs, collected from the stem cell graft. The receptor set was obtained from a human donor who donated a stem cell graft to a child with Fanconi anemia.

This clonotype was found a few times. V and J are TRBV7-2 and TRBJ2-7, with D perhaps matching TRBD1 (5 bases). The ends were cut back, 5 bases at V and 5 bases at J, with 13 bases in the middle. The length of the CDR3 is 13 residues. CDR1 and CDR2 from the germline V gene are SGHTA and FQGNSA. This chain's CDR3 is CASSPWTQHEQYF. The CDR3 nucleotides are TGTGCCAGCAGCCCCTGGACACAGCACGAGCAGTACTTC.

This clonotype has at least ten counts. Here the CDR3 DNA reads TGTGCCAGCAGTGGACTAGCGGGGGCAAATGAGCAGTTCTTC. This translates into CASSGLAGANEQFF. This chain uses TRBV12-3 or TRBV12-4 with TRBJ2-1; 13 positions agree with TRBD2. The CDR3 length is 14 residues. The junction had 2 bases not matched to a gene; V was cut back by 5 bases and J by 7 bases.

The V and J genes are TRBV20-1 and TRBJ1-4; TRBD1 matches at 7 bases. V lost 1 base to trimming and J lost 5 bases; unmatched junction nucleotides: 4. This CDR3 contains 14 residues. CDR1 DFQATT and CDR2 SNEGSKA come from the germline V gene (reference sequence). CDR3 loop: CSARGDRPNEKLFF. CDR3 coding DNA: TGCAGTGCTAGAGGGGACAGACCGAATGAAAAACTGTTTTTT.

This clonotype was counted at least ten times. The chain is built from TRBV3-1 and TRBJ2-2; 9 bases fit TRBD2. This CDR3 comprises 17 residues. The V and J ends lost 0 bases and 5 bases, in that order; junction bases with no gene match: 7. Per the germline V gene, CDR1 is LGHDT and CDR2 is YNNKEL (reference sequence). CDR3 in amino acids: CASSQETAGGITGELFF. In nucleotides, the CDR3 is TGTGCCAGCAGCCAAGAGACGGCGGGGGGGATTACCGGGGAGCTGTTTTTT. Looking up the rest from reference TRBV3-1 and TRBJ2-2 gives the full variable domain: DTAVSQTPKYLVTQMGNDKSIKCEQNLGHDTMYWYKQDSKKFLKIMFSYNNKELIINETVPNRFSPKSPDKAHLNLHINSLELGDSAVYFCASSQETAGGITGELFFGEGSRLTVL.

This clonotype appeared many times. V gene TRBV7-9 combines with J gene TRBJ1-5; the match to TRBD1 covers 7 bases. This CDR3 spans 15 amino acids. The J segment lost 5 bases and the V segment lost 5 bases, leaving 9 bases of the junction unmatched. Germline V gene data show CDR1 as SEHNR and CDR2 as FQNEAQ (reference sequence). The CDR3 bases are TGTGCCAGCAGCCCCGGGGACAGTGGTTATCAGCCCCAGCATTTT. Protein sequence: CASSPGDSGYQPQHF.

The genes are TRBV6-1 and TRBJ1-3; D is unresolved. This CDR3 is 15 amino acids long. Germline loops: CDR1 MNHNS, CDR2 SASEGT. The V gene lost 6 bases and the J gene lost 0 bases, with 12 bases spanning the gap. The CDR3 loop reads CASSSTYSSGNTIYF. CDR3 nucleotides: TGTGCCAGCAGCTCGACGTACAGCTCTGGAAACACCATATATTTT.

The rearrangement links TRBV11-2 to TRBJ2-3, with a possible D match to TRBD1 (5 bases). The CDR3 covers 14 residues. CDR1 is SGHAT, CDR2 FQNNGV, per germline. V lost 3 bases and J lost 4, with 11 bases in between. This CDR3 is CASSLFRDPDTQYF. CDR3 DNA sequence: TGTGCCAGCAGCTTGTTCAGGGATCCAGATACGCAGTATTTT.

V usage is TRBV7-8 and J usage is TRBJ1-1; TRBD1 is a possible D gene (6 bases). With 6 bases removed from V and 0 bases from J, the gap between germline ends came to 14 bases. Germline CDR1 reads SGHVS; CDR2 reads FQNEAQ. This CDR3 is built from 15 residues. This CDR3 is CASRPRGVMNTEAFF. CDR3 bases: TGTGCCAGCAGACCTAGGGGGGTCATGAACACTGAAGCTTTCTTT.

This clonotype was observed a handful of times. The genes are TRBV20-1 and TRBJ1-1; perhaps TRBD1 as D (5 bases). V was clipped by 7 bases and J by 7 bases, with 22 bases between them. This CDR3 is built from 14 residues. Germline lookup yields CDR1 DFQATT and CDR2 SNEGSKA (reference sequence). The CDR3 reads CSEGVGRIPLEAFF. CDR3 DNA: TGCAGTGAAGGGGTAGGGAGGATCCCGCTTGAAGCTTTCTTT.

Ten or more counts support this clonotype. The chain links TRBV29-1 to TRBJ1-1, with D possibly matching TRBD1 (6 bases). The CDR3 consists of 13 residues. The V end lost 5 bases, the J end lost 1 base, and 11 bases lay between the germline ends. Germline-derived CDR1 and CDR2 are SQVTM and ANQGSEA. The CDR3 protein is CSVRQDPNTEAFF. DNA for the CDR3: TGCAGCGTTCGACAGGACCCGAACACTGAAGCTTTCTTT.